This T cell receptor (beta chain) is from a study of shared clonotypes between healthy human individuals. Donors were healthy HIV-negative adults without recently reported acute infections or vaccinations. Profiled with immunoSEQ multiplex PCR; TCRdb holds only in-frame clones, not every one. In the table there are more than 400,000 clones, roughly 80% of which are singletons. The trim removed 3 bases at V and 5 bases at J, leaving 5 bases unmatched. The CDR3 spans 14 residues. Germline-derived CDR1 and CDR2 are SGHTA and FQGNSA. Material for sequencing was PBMCs. The source of this sequence is a woman aged 40-49 years in good health. Some clones in this sample may be carry-over from other donors' samples. The V and J genes are TRBV7-2 and TRBJ2-7; TRBD2 matches at 9 bases. This chain's CDR3 is CASSFSGRGNEQYF. The CDR3 nucleotides read TGTGCCAGCAGCTTTAGCGGGAGAGGGAACGAGCAGTACTTC. Full variable domain (rest looked up from reference TRBV7-2 and TRBJ2-7): GAGVSQSPSNKVTEKGKDVELRCDPISGHTALYWYRQSLGQGLEFLIYFQGNSAPDKSGLPSDRFSAERTGGSVSTLTIQRTQQEDSAVYLCASSFSGRGNEQYFGPGTRLTVT.